This is a list of T cell receptor beta chains from one sample in a study of regulatory and conventional T cells in RAG deficiency. Here immunoSEQ multiplex PCR was the method, and the copy in TCRdb shows in-frame clones only, minus some. The sample holds some 30,000 clones, 90% to 96% seen once. This sample was also put to use in a study of regulatory T cells.

Sequenced: CD25- CD4+ T cells sorted from blood. Receptors were obtained from a human donor in good health. CDR3s include the opening cysteine and the closing phenylalanine or tryptophan.

cdr3_aa v_call
CATSRDRRGEKLFF TRBV15
CAISGGQKNTEAFF TRBV10-3
CASSSTTRAGNSPLHF TRBV5-6
CASSYGTSVYNEQFF TRBV6-6
CASSEYRGRLSKADTQYF TRBV25-1
CASSQVGSEALQETQYF TRBV4-2
CASSKRTGDQPQHF TRBV2
CAWRKRDTGFVGYTF TRBV30
CASSPGGLSRDEQYF TRBV11-2
CASSLTYSSGSLSVADTQYF TRBV7-3
CASRRDSDRFGTQYF TRBV2
CASSRQGWVTQYF TRBV6-7
CASSIDGPGQGVWTEAFF TRBV19
CASSQDTSGHTGELFF TRBV4-2
CASSQDQDYREGYTF TRBV4-3
CASSFKQGWGADTQYF TRBV7-8
CASLGTLPQLYEQYF TRBV28
CASSHPEWGGQPQHF TRBV4-1
CSAGQTYEQYF TRBV29-1
CAWSVGALSYNEQFF TRBV30
CAGSSTTGSPYEQYF TRBV7-9
CASSLGQGTYGYTF TRBV19
CASSIAGGNYGYTF TRBV19
CASRSSGNYEQYF TRBV9
CASSFQLPGQSFDQPQHF TRBV11-3
CASNLHSQGYTEAFF TRBV2
CSVDRTSGGTDTQYF TRBV29-1
CASSVLPTGGLVAFF TRBV9
CASSTGQNYNEQFF TRBV5-1
CSATGTYEQYF TRBV20-1
CAISVSWGLGQPQHF TRBV10-3
CASSIQEGRNEQFF TRBV19
CASSLTPGGGGQPQHF TRBV27
CASSLRPDTGGGNTIYF TRBV5-1
CASSDDTSENNEQFF TRBV6-4
CASSVTGNTEAFF TRBV2
CSAQVASSYNEQFF TRBV29-1
CASSGIITQGAQYF TRBV25-1
CAWSRYREGRGGYTF TRBV30